The T cell receptor beta chain under discussion was sequenced for a study of blood T cell repertoires in COVID-19. Germline loops: CDR1 LGHNA, CDR2 YSLEER. The CDR3 consists of 21 residues. V was clipped by 4 bases and J by 0 bases, with 27 bases between them. Clones were read by immunoSEQ multiplex PCR, and TCRdb kept only the in-frame ones, dropping some. The sample consists of more than 250,000 clones, around 91% of them appearing once. The sequence came from a woman aged 18-35 years with acute COVID-19. The rearrangement uses TRBV4-3 and TRBJ1-4, with a tentative D call TRBD1 (5 bases). Sequencing input: PBMCs or T cells enriched from blood (not recorded which). For the CDR3, the DNA is TGCGCCAGCAGCCGTGTTCTTTGGGGCGAAACCTACCCTGCAACTAATGAAAAACTGTTTTTT. This encodes CASSRVLWGETYPATNEKLFF.